This TCR beta chain comes out of a study of blood T cell repertoires in COVID-19. Assay used: immunoSEQ multiplex PCR; TCRdb lists only in-frame clones, some missing. This sample yields about 80,000 clones, of which roughly four fifths are seen a single time; 30% to 45% belongs to the top ten. This CDR3 contains 17 residues. Losses at the gene ends were 7 bases for V and 3 bases for J; bases not matched to a gene: 14. In germline, CDR1 is SGHRS, CDR2 YFSETQ. The chain is built from TRBV5-1 and TRBJ2-2, with 8 positions matching TRBD2. The receptor comes from a woman between 65 and 79 years old with acute or convalescent COVID-19. The sequencing input was peripheral blood. In DNA, the CDR3 is TGCGCCAGCTCCCCGATTAGCGGGATGATGGACACCGGGGAGCTGTTTTTT. This translates into CASSPISGMMDTGELFF.